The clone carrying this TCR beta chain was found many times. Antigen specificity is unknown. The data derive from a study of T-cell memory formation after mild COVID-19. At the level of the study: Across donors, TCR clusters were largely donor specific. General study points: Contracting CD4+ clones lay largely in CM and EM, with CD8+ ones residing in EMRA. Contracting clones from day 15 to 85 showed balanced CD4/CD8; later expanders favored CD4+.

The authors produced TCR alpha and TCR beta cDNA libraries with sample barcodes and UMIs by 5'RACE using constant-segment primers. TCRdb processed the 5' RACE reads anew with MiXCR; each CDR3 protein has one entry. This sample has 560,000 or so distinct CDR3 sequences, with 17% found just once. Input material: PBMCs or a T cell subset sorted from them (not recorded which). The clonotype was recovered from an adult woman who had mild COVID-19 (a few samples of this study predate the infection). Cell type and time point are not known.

In DNA, the CDR3 is TGCGCCAGCAGCATCCGCGAGGGCGCCACTTCTGGGGCCAACGTCCTGACTTTC. It translates to CASSIREGATSGANVLTF. V and J are TRBV5-1 and TRBJ2-6; D possibly corresponds to TRBD2 (5 bases). Germline assignment: CDR1 SGHRS and CDR2 YFSETQ. This CDR3 has 18 amino acids. Trimming removed 4 bases from V and 1 base from J, with 18 bases in between.